Listed here is a single T cell receptor beta chain. This sample also contains other DNA sequences that code for the same CDR3. Profiled with immunoSEQ multiplex PCR; TCRdb holds only in-frame clones, not every one. This table has around 750,000 clones, roughly 70% appearing once. The data were obtained in a study of shared clonotypes between healthy human individuals. Trimming shortened V by 1 base and J by 0 bases, and 9 bases separated the two germline ends. Germline CDR1 and CDR2: SGHAT and FQNNGV. CDR3 length equals 15 residues. The source is a young woman in good health. Sequences were obtained from memory CD4+ T cells sorted from blood. Documented subset: CD45RA-negative fraction. The chain carries TRBV11-2 and TRBJ1-2; D is unresolved. The CDR3: CASSLVAGSNYGYTF. CDR3 in DNA: TGTGCCAGCAGCTTAGTGGCGGGGTCTAACTATGGCTACACCTTC. The full variable domain, its missing parts supplied by reference TRBV11-2 and TRBJ1-2, is EAGVAQSPRYKIIEKRQSVAFWCNPISGHATLYWYQQILGQGPKLLIQFQNNGVVDDSQLPKDRFSAERLKGVDSTLKIQPAKLEDSAVYLCASSLVAGSNYGYTFGSGTRLTVV.